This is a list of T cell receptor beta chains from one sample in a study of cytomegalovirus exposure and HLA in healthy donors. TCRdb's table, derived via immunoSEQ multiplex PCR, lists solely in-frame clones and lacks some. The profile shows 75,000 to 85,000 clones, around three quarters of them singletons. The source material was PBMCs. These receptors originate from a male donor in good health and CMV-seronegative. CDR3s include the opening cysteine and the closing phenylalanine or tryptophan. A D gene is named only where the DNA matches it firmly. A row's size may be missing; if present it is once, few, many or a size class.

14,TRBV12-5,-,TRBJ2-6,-,CASGLCQGDCILTF,TGTGCTAGTGGTTTGTGTCAGGGGGACTGTATCCTGACTTTC
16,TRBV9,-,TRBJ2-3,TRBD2,CASSVGRGGGTDTQYF,TGTGCCAGCAGCGTAGGACGCGGGGGTGGCACAGATACGCAGTATTTT
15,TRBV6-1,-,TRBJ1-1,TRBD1,CASSAERDRDTEASF,TGTGCCAGCAGTGCGGAGCGGGACAGGGACACTGAAGCTTCCTTT
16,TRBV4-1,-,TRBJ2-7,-,CASRDTEGGSPYEQYF,TGCGCCAGCAGAGATACGGAGGGGGGGTCCCCCTACGAGCAGTACTTC
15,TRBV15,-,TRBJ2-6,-,CATSRGSSGANVLTF,TGTGCCACCAGCAGAGGGAGCTCTGGGGCCAACGTCCTGACTTTC
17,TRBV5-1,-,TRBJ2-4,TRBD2,CASSLEVSGREGNIQYF,TGCGCCAGCAGCTTGGAGGTTAGCGGGAGGGAGGGAAACATTCAGTACTTC
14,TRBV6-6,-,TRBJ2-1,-,CASSRLPSYNEQFF,TGTGCCAGCTCCCGACTTCCATCTTACAATGAGCAGTTCTTC
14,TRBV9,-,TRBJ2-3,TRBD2,CASSGGTSGGVQYF,TGTGCCAGCAGCGGCGGGACTAGCGGGGGTGTGCAGTATTTT
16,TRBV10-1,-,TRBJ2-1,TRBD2,CASSDGGSGGRDEQFF,TGCGCCAGCAGTGATGGTGGTAGCGGGGGGAGAGATGAGCAGTTCTTC
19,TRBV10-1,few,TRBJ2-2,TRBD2,CASRKGTSGRAVVAGELFF,TGCGCCAGCAGAAAAGGGACTAGCGGGAGGGCCGTGGTGGCCGGGGAGCTGTTTTTT
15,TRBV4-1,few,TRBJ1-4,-,CASSQGKGLWEKLFF,TGCGCCAGCAGCCAAGGGAAGGGGCTCTGGGAAAAACTGTTTTTT
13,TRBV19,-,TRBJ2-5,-,CASSIARGETQYF,TGTGCCAGTAGTATAGCTCGGGGAGAGACCCAGTACTTC
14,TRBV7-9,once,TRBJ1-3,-,CASSLTDHGNTIYF,TGTGCCAGCAGCCTGACAGACCACGGAAACACCATATATTTT
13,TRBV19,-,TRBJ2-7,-,CASSAGRIYEQYF,TGTGCCAGTAGTGCAGGGAGGATCTACGAGCAGTACTTC
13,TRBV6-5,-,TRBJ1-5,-,CASSFDVRGSQHF,TGTGCCAGCAGTTTTGACGTTCGGGGGTCCCAGCATTTT
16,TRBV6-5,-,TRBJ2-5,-,CASSYSRGGLQETQYF,TGTGCCAGCAGTTACTCGAGGGGGGGACTTCAAGAGACCCAGTACTTC
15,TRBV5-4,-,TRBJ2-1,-,CASSLGLAVYNEQFF,TGTGCCAGCAGCTTGGGCCTAGCTGTTTACAATGAGCAGTTCTTC
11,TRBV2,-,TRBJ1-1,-,CASSVRTEAFF,TGTGCCAGCAGTGTTAGAACTGAAGCTTTCTTT
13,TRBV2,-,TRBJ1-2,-,CADTSGERNGYTF,TGTGCCGATACGTCAGGGGAACGAAATGGCTACACCTTC
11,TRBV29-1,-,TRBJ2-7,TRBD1,CSVGDSYEQYF,TGCAGCGTTGGGGACAGTTACGAGCAGTACTTC
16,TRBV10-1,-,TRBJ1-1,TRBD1,CASSRDARQGNTEAFF,TGCGCCAGCAGTAGAGACGCCCGACAGGGGAACACTGAAGCTTTCTTT
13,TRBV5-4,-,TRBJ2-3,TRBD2,CAPKRGPTDTQYF,TGTGCTCCAAAGCGGGGGCCCACAGATACGCAGTATTTT
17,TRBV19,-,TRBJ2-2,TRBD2,CASSPRGTSGKTGELFF,TGTGCCAGTAGTCCTAGAGGGACTAGTGGTAAGACCGGGGAGCTGTTTTTT
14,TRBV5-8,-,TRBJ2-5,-,CASSLGVFQETQYF,TGTGCCAGCAGCTTAGGGGTCTTCCAAGAGACCCAGTACTTC
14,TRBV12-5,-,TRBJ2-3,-,CASGFSGGTDTQYF,TGTGCTAGTGGTTTCTCGGGTGGCACAGATACGCAGTATTTT
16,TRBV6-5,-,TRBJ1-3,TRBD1,CASSYSLTGPGNTIYF,TGTGCCAGCAGTTATTCCCTGACAGGGCCTGGAAACACCATATATTTT
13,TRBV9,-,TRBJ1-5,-,CASSTSWNQPQHF,TGTGCCAGCAGCACGAGCTGGAATCAGCCCCAGCATTTT
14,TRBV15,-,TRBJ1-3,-,CATSGRVPGNTIYF,TGTGCCACCAGCGGCAGGGTCCCTGGAAACACCATATATTTT
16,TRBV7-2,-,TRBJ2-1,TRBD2,CASSFQTSGGHNEQFF,TGTGCCAGCAGCTTTCAGACTAGCGGGGGCCACAATGAGCAGTTCTTC
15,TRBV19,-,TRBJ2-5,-,CASSIVTRGVETQYF,TGTGCCAGTAGTATTGTTACTAGAGGAGTCGAGACCCAGTACTTC
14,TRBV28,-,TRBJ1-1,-,CASIVQGSSTEAFF,TGTGCCAGCATAGTTCAGGGGAGTAGCACTGAAGCTTTCTTT
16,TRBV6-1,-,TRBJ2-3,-,CASSVSQGSSTDTQYF,TGTGCCAGCAGTGTTTCACAGGGCTCTAGCACAGATACGCAGTATTTT
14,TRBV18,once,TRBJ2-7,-,CASSPSALSYEQYF,TGTGCCAGCTCACCATCTGCTCTATCCTACGAGCAGTACTTC